Sequencing of this T cell receptor (beta chain) was carried out in a study of control samples from healthy donors and cancer patients. The CDR3 is 13 amino acids. Germline V gene data show CDR1 as LGHDT and CDR2 as YNNKEL (reference sequence). Trimming cost V 1 base and J 12 bases, with 13 bases left between them. TCRdb's copy holds only in-frame clones and misses some; the assay was immunoSEQ multiplex PCR. This sample carries 55,000 to 80,000 clones, over 85% of them seen once, and the ten largest clones take over 4.5%. Sequenced input: PBMCs. The chain recombines TRBV3-1 (or the pseudogene TRBV3-2) with TRBJ2-1; D ambiguous. The clonotype was recovered from a man between 60 and 70 years old with colorectal cancer. The DNA for the CDR3 is TGTGCCAGCAGCCAAGGGGTTATGACGGTGCAGTTCTTC. Amino acid sequence: CASSQGVMTVQFF.